Listed below are T cell receptor beta chains from one sample, sequenced in a study of cytomegalovirus exposure and HLA in healthy donors. Sequencing was performed with immunoSEQ multiplex PCR; in TCRdb, only in-frame clones are kept and a portion is missing. The data contain roughly 190,000 clones, about 87% of them seen just once; the ten biggest clones take up 1.5% to 2%. Material for sequencing was PBMCs. These receptors all come from a young woman in good health and CMV-seronegative. Each CDR3 is given with its conserved first and last residue. Each record gives: V gene, J gene, D gene, clone size, CDR3 DNA, CDR3 protein. A D gene is named only where the DNA matches it firmly. Clone size is stated in some rows and not others, as once, few, many or a class when expanded.

V: TRBV29-1; J: TRBJ1-2; D: NA; size: NA; DNA: TGCAGCGTTGGGCTTTCCTATAACGGACAGTCGGTGAACTTC; CDR3: CSVGLSYNGQSVNF
V: TRBV10-3; J: TRBJ1-3; D: NA; size: NA; DNA: TGTGCCATCAGACACTCTGGAAACACCATATATTTT; CDR3: CAIRHSGNTIYF
V: TRBV28; J: TRBJ1-5; D: TRBD1; size: NA; DNA: TGTGCCAGCAAAGGGACAGCCGGCAATCAGCCCCAGCATTTT; CDR3: CASKGTAGNQPQHF
V: TRBV5-4; J: TRBJ2-1; D: NA; size: NA; DNA: TGTGCCAGCAGCTTGACTGCCGAGGATGAGCAGTTCTTC; CDR3: CASSLTAEDEQFF
V: TRBV6-1; J: TRBJ1-5; D: NA; size: NA; DNA: TGTGCCAGCAGTGAGTACTATAGCAATCAGCCCCAGCATTTT; CDR3: CASSEYYSNQPQHF
V: TRBV5-4; J: TRBJ1-4; D: TRBD1; size: NA; DNA: TGTGCCAGCAGCCCTTCAGGGGGAGGTGAAAAACTGTTTTTT; CDR3: CASSPSGGGEKLFF
V: TRBV5-1; J: TRBJ1-4; D: NA; size: NA; DNA: TGCGCCAGCAGCTCCCCTCCTAATGAAAAACTGTTTTTT; CDR3: CASSSPPNEKLFF
V: TRBV5-5; J: TRBJ1-5; D: NA; size: NA; DNA: TGTGCCAGCAGCTTGGTCGGAGATCAGCCCCAGCATTTT; CDR3: CASSLVGDQPQHF
V: TRBV7-9; J: TRBJ1-5; D: TRBD1; size: few; DNA: TGTGCCAGCGGACAGGGATCGGGCAATCAGCCCCAGCATTTT; CDR3: CASGQGSGNQPQHF
V: TRBV6-1; J: TRBJ1-1; D: TRBD1; size: NA; DNA: TGTGCCAGCAGGGACAGGGGAAACACTGAAGCTTTCTTT; CDR3: CASRDRGNTEAFF
V: TRBV10-2; J: TRBJ2-1; D: TRBD2; size: many; DNA: TGCGCCAGCAGCCTTAGCGGGATCCAGGTAGGCGAGCAGTTCTTC; CDR3: CASSLSGIQVGEQFF
V: TRBV7-9; J: TRBJ1-2; D: NA; size: NA; DNA: TGTGCCAGCAGCTTAGAGGACAGCTCGAGTGGCTACACCTTC; CDR3: CASSLEDSSSGYTF
V: TRBV29-1; J: TRBJ2-5; D: TRBD2; size: NA; DNA: TGCAGCGTTGAGTCTACTAGCGGGATTAGGCAAGAGACCCAGTACTTC; CDR3: CSVESTSGIRQETQYF
V: TRBV5-4; J: TRBJ2-5; D: TRBD1; size: few; DNA: TGTGCCAGCAGCTATCAACAGGGGGAAGAGACCCAGTACTTC; CDR3: CASSYQQGEETQYF
V: TRBV7-9; J: TRBJ2-5; D: NA; size: NA; DNA: TGTGCCAGCAGCTTAGGGGACATGGAGACCCAGTACTTC; CDR3: CASSLGDMETQYF
V: TRBV6-5; J: TRBJ2-2; D: NA; size: NA; DNA: TGTGCCAGCAGTTCGGGATTCTCCACCGGGGAGCTGTTTTTT; CDR3: CASSSGFSTGELFF
V: TRBV19; J: TRBJ2-4; D: NA; size: few; DNA: TGTGCCAGTAGTATGGGGCTCCAAGTCCCCCGAAACATTCAGTACTTC; CDR3: CASSMGLQVPRNIQYF
V: TRBV7-2; J: TRBJ1-5; D: NA; size: once; DNA: TGTGCCAGCAGCTTATATCAGGGGCAGCCCCAGCATTTT; CDR3: CASSLYQGQPQHF
V: TRBV5-6; J: TRBJ2-1; D: TRBD2; size: NA; DNA: TGTGCCAGCAGGGGAGGGCTAGCGGGAGTGGATGAGCAGTTCTTC; CDR3: CASRGGLAGVDEQFF
V: TRBV27; J: TRBJ1-2; D: TRBD1; size: NA; DNA: TGTGCCAGCAGTTTCAACAGGGGTAGGGGCCACACCTTC; CDR3: CASSFNRGRGHTF
V: TRBV6-1; J: TRBJ1-3; D: TRBD1; size: NA; DNA: TGTGCCAGCAGTGAACAGGGGGCGAGGGGAAACACCATATATTTT; CDR3: CASSEQGARGNTIYF
V: TRBV27; J: TRBJ2-2; D: NA; size: NA; DNA: TGTGCCAGCAGCCTTAACACCGGGGAGCTGTTTTTT; CDR3: CASSLNTGELFF
V: TRBV23-1; J: TRBJ1-5; D: TRBD1; size: NA; DNA: TGCGCCAGCATTACAGGGGATAGCAATCAGCCCCAGCATTTT; CDR3: CASITGDSNQPQHF
V: TRBV2; J: TRBJ2-3; D: NA; size: few; DNA: TGTGCCAGCAGTGTTGGTTTCAGGGAAGATACGCAGTATTTT; CDR3: CASSVGFREDTQYF
V: TRBV15; J: TRBJ2-7; D: TRBD1; size: NA; DNA: TGTGCCACCAGCCGGGGACAGGGCCCCTACGAGCAGTACTTC; CDR3: CATSRGQGPYEQYF
V: TRBV5-4; J: TRBJ2-1; D: TRBD1; size: NA; DNA: TGTGCCAGCAGACCACTAGGGGACAGGCTTTTGAATGAGCAGTTCTTC; CDR3: CASRPLGDRLLNEQFF
V: TRBV7-8; J: TRBJ1-5; D: NA; size: NA; DNA: TGTGCCAGCAGCTTCTGGACAGCAGGTCCGCCCCAGCATTTT; CDR3: CASSFWTAGPPQHF
V: TRBV7-2; J: TRBJ2-2; D: NA; size: NA; DNA: TGTGCCAGCAGCCATGGCACGAACACCGGGGAGCTGTTTTTT; CDR3: CASSHGTNTGELFF
V: TRBV25-1; J: TRBJ1-6; D: NA; size: NA; DNA: TGTGCCAGCCGGCAGGCCTCGAGCTCCTATAATTCACCCCTCCACTTT; CDR3: CASRQASSSYNSPLHF
V: TRBV7-9; J: TRBJ2-7; D: NA; size: NA; DNA: TGTGCCAGCAGCTCCCGGGAACGCACCTACGAGCAGTACTTC; CDR3: CASSSRERTYEQYF
V: TRBV4-2; J: TRBJ1-4; D: NA; size: NA; DNA: TGTGCCAGCAGCCCTACAGGGCGTGCTCCACGGAATGAAAAACTGTTTTTT; CDR3: CASSPTGRAPRNEKLFF
V: TRBV7-9; J: TRBJ1-2; D: NA; size: NA; DNA: TGTGCCAGCAGCTTAGCGCTAAGACATGATACTAACTATGGCTACACCTTC; CDR3: CASSLALRHDTNYGYTF
V: TRBV7-2; J: TRBJ2-1; D: NA; size: NA; DNA: TGTGCCAGCAGCACCAGGGCGTCCTCCTACAATGAGCAGTTCTTC; CDR3: CASSTRASSYNEQFF
V: TRBV7-9; J: TRBJ1-2; D: NA; size: NA; DNA: TGTGCCAGCAGCCGACTAGGGCCTCGTTCCCATTATGGCTACACCTTC; CDR3: CASSRLGPRSHYGYTF
V: TRBV6-5; J: TRBJ1-1; D: NA; size: NA; DNA: TGTGCCAGCAGTTACGCAGGGGATGGGGACACTGAAGCTTTCTTT; CDR3: CASSYAGDGDTEAFF
V: TRBV7-9; J: TRBJ2-1; D: TRBD2; size: NA; DNA: TGTGCCAGCAGCCTAGCGGGAGGCCCGGACAATGAGCAGTTCTTC; CDR3: CASSLAGGPDNEQFF
V: TRBV5-1; J: TRBJ2-3; D: TRBD1; size: NA; DNA: TGCGCCAGCAGCTTGGTTGCCAGGGGGCACGATACGCAGTATTTT; CDR3: CASSLVARGHDTQYF
V: TRBV6-1; J: TRBJ2-7; D: NA; size: NA; DNA: TGTGCCAGCACCGAGACAGTCTTCTCCTACGAGCAGTACTTC; CDR3: CASTETVFSYEQYF
V: TRBV2; J: TRBJ2-1; D: TRBD2; size: NA; DNA: TGTGCCAGCAGAGGACTAGCGGGGAACAATGAGCAGTTCTTC; CDR3: CASRGLAGNNEQFF
V: TRBV25-1; J: TRBJ2-3; D: TRBD2; size: NA; DNA: TGTGCCAGCAGACCGGGACTAGAGGCAGATACGCAGTATTTT; CDR3: CASRPGLEADTQYF
V: TRBV19; J: TRBJ2-1; D: NA; size: NA; DNA: TGTGCCAGTAGGACACCGCAGAACAATGAGCAGTTCTTC; CDR3: CASRTPQNNEQFF
V: TRBV6-1; J: TRBJ2-6; D: NA; size: once; DNA: TGTGCCAGCATCGGACAGGCCAACGTCCTGACTTTC; CDR3: CASIGQANVLTF